One TCR beta chain is described in this entry. Its antigen is still unknown. Assay used: immunoSEQ multiplex PCR; TCRdb lists only in-frame clones, some missing. The sample holds around 11,000 clones; around 91% are singletons and the top ten take more than 4.5%. V lost 2 bases, J lost 6 bases, and 10 bases lay in between. The CDR3 length is 13 residues. Germline-derived CDR1 and CDR2 are SGHDT and YYEEEE. The sample belongs to a study of Tregs in tolerant kidney transplant recipients. Overall study context: CD4+CD25+CD127- cells came from roughly 3-day belatacept mixed lymphocyte reactions, some with roughly five-day graft donor restimulation. The study, taken as a whole, reports: Biological reproducibility was not directly addressed in this study. Activated donor B cell expansion appeared to reveal the most relevant donor-specific TCRbeta repertoire. Few patients were studied, so findings need validation in larger groups.

V gene TRBV5-6 combines with J gene TRBJ2-3; D remains unclear. The sequence was collected from a human patient who received a combined kidney and bone marrow transplant. This specimen consisted of Tregs from blood cultured with allogeneic cells, obtained before the transplant. CDR3 nucleotides: TGTGCCAGCAGCTTACCCCCGAAGGATACGCAGTATTTT. Its protein is CASSLPPKDTQYF.